These 4 T cell receptor beta chains came from one sample sequenced in a study of PD-L1 blockade in urothelial cancer. The table came from immunoSEQ multiplex PCR; TCRdb's copy has only in-frame clones and leaves some out. The sample holds approximately 48,000 clones, around 87% seen once. The sample was PBMCs, taken around atezolizumab (anti-PD-L1) treatment. The receptors stem from a man between 60 and 70 years old with urothelial cancer.

This clone was found once. The chain recombines TRBV5-4 with TRBJ1-1; 10 bases fit TRBD1. V trimming: 4 bases; J trimming: 1 base; junction bases outside the gene matches: 10. The CDR3 loop spans 17 amino acids. Germline CDR1 reads SGHNT; CDR2 reads YYREEE (reference sequence). CDR3 in DNA: TGTGCCAGCAGCCCGGGACAGGGGAGGATTTCGAACACTGAAGCTTTCTTT. Encoded protein: CASSPGQGRISNTEAFF.

The chain joins TRBV4-3 to TRBJ2-7; 12 bases agree with TRBD1. The germline V gene has CDR1 LGHNA and CDR2 YSLEER. The CDR3 runs to 16 residues. V shed 3 bases and J 6 bases; nucleotides not matched to a gene: 9. The CDR3 DNA follows: TGCGCCAGCAGCCATACTTGGGGACAGGGGGCGTTCGAGCAGTACTTC. As protein: CASSHTWGQGAFEQYF.

The chain combines TRBV28 with TRBJ2-5, with TRBD2 identical over 10 bases. V lost 3 bases and J lost 9; bases outside the gene matches: 13. The CDR3 contains 16 residues. In germline, CDR1 is MDHEN, CDR2 SYDVKM. The CDR3 spells CASSLITAGGVDPQYF. CDR3 nucleotides: TGTGCCAGCAGTTTGATAACAGCGGGAGGGGTTGATCCCCAGTACTTC.

The chain has TRBV19 and TRBJ2-1, with 8 bases matching TRBD1. CDR3 length: 15 amino acids. Germline V gives CDR1 LNHDA, CDR2 SQIVND (reference sequence). After removal of 6 bases from V and 7 bases from J, the junction contained 11 bases not matched to a gene. The CDR3, as DNA: TGTGCCAGTAGCTACGGCCGGACAGGGCTTAATGAGCAGTTCTTC. Amino acids: CASSYGRTGLNEQFF.